This T cell receptor (beta chain) was identified in a study of monozygotic twins with inflammatory bowel disease (dated by TCRdb to about 2019). With regard to the full study: The full study comprised 28 monozygotic twin pairs: nine German pairs (four IBD-concordant, five IBD-discordant) and 19 IBD-discordant Danish pairs. Each individual had, on average, about 151 000 unique TCRalpha sequences and 181 000 unique TCRbeta sequences available for analysis. Within discordant pairs, disease-associated traits were sought mainly by comparing IBD patients with their genetically identical healthy co-twins.

Library creation used 5' RACE. For each TCR library, approximately 3.5 ug of total RNA was used. For each sample, cDNA synthesis with SMARTScribe reverse transcriptase was split into eight separate reactions. During cDNA synthesis, template switching introduced unique molecular identifiers that contained a 6-nucleotide sample barcode. Two nested PCRs of 16 and 9 cycles amplified the TCRalpha and TCRbeta cDNA, and bead purification followed each PCR. Before amplification, the cDNA was treated with uracil DNA-glycosylase and purified using the QIAquick PCR purification kit. The second PCR added Illumina TruSeq-compatible adapters along with sample-specific barcodes. Library quality and concentration were checked on TapeStation and Qubit, and libraries were pooled at about 5 ng each. Sequencing of the pooled libraries was done on an Illumina HiSeq2500 single-index Rapid Run using custom sequencing primers and 2 x 100 bp reads. The original pipeline was this. UMI-based consensus assembly with MiGEC version 1.2.6 was used to correct PCR and sequencing errors. MiXCR version 2.1.1 was used to carry out V(D)J alignment, clonotype assembly and CDR3 extraction. Normalisation of gene usage, clonotype sharing and MAIT/NKT TCR abundance was achieved by analysing the top 1000, 10 000 and 20 000 clonotypes per sample. After downsampling to 27 000 UMIs, diversity was calculated as the inverse Simpson index using the vegan R package. Statistical testing used paired Mann-Whitney U tests on the discordant twin pairs and applied Benjamini-Hochberg correction for multiple testing. The reads underwent TCRdb reprocessing, giving one record for each CDR3 protein sequence and no DNA. The V and J calls were determined by TCRdb, not by the authors. The table for this sample lists 120,000 to 150,000 distinct CDR3 sequences. The biggest ten clones account for 2% to 2.5% of the sample.

A roughly 2.5 ml peripheral blood sample was drawn into PAXgene tubes per donor and stored at -80°C. Without any T cell sorting, total RNA was extracted from whole blood using the PAXgene blood miRNA kit on an automated QIAcube. Peripheral blood from monozygotic twin pairs, either concordant or discordant for inflammatory bowel disease, underwent deep TCRalpha and TCRbeta repertoire profiling that used unique molecular barcoding. Smoking habits were recorded for all twin pairs, with individuals classified as current, former or never smokers. As for this clonotype: There is no known antigen for this receptor.

On the study overall, not on this receptor specifically: Distinction between different T cell subtypes could not be achieved in the analysis. IBD patients had lower TCRbeta repertoire diversity, measured by the inverse Simpson index, than their healthy co-twins. Concordant and discordant twins showed no difference in repertoire similarity, possibly because of limited statistical power. Compared with healthy twins, IBD patients shared fewer clonotypes with other individuals, and the difference was most pronounced in patients with signs of disease activity. The results gave no support for a single strong signal or clonotype linked to IBD. Because patients received different immunosuppressive treatments, the repertoires may have picked up extra background noise and variability between individuals.

Sequencing input: blood. This sequence originates from a human donor with ulcerative colitis or Crohn's disease, or a healthy co-twin of an affected twin (not recorded which).

The CDR3 here reads CSAIWQRGGPHNEQFF. The V gene is TRBV20-1 and the J gene is TRBJ2-1; TCRdb selects TRBD2, and the lack of DNA leaves this call unchecked. In the germline V gene (reference sequence), CDR1 corresponds to DFQATT and CDR2 to SNEGSKA. The CDR3, from cysteine to phenylalanine, totals 16 residues. Only the protein is on record.